This T cell receptor (beta chain) appears in the sequencing data of a study of human T cells and chemical hapten exposure. Time point described: pre-sensitization, week 0. Treatment here: therapeutic diphenylcyclopropenone sensitization with weekly scalp DPC. CDR1 is SEHNR, CDR2 FQNEAQ, per germline (reference sequence). This CDR3 has 17 amino acids. Trimming removed 5 bases from V and 7 bases from J; junction bases left unmatched: 15. This clonotype is a singleton in its sample. Single cDNA molecules in the library carried unique molecular identifiers attached during preparation. TCRdb ran MiXCR on the RACE reads and lists one entry per CDR3 protein. The table has about 120,000 distinct CDR3 sequences, about 13% seen once; the top ten hold around 2.8%.

This TCR was recovered from a woman younger than 35 with alopecia areata. Some clones in this sample may be carry-over from other donors' samples. This sequence joins TRBV7-9 and TRBJ2-1, with TRBD1 matching 9 bases. The sample here was whole blood, taken in connection with sensitization to the hapten diphenylcyclopropenone (DPC). The CDR3 loop reads CASSPMAGQGSKNEQFF. CDR3 coding DNA: TGTGCCAGCAGCCCGATGGCGGGACAGGGCTCGAAGAATGAGCAGTTCTTC.